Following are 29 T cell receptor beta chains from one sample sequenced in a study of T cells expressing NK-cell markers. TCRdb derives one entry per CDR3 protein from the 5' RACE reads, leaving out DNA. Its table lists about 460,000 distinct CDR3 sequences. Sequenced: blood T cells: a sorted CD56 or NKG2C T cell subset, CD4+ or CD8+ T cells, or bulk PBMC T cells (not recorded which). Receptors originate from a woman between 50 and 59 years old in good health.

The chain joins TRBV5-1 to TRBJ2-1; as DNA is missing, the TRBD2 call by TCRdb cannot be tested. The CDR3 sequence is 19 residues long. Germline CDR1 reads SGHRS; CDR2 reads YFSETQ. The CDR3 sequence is CASSSWTSGRFPRGSEQFF.

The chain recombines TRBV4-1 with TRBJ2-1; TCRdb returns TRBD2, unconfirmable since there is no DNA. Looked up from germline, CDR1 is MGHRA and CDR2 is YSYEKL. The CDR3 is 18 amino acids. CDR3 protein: CASSPWGLAGFEGGEQFF.

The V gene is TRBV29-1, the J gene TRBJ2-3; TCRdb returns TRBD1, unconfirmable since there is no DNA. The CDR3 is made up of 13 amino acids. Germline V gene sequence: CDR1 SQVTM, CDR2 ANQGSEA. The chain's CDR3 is CSGGQGVTDTQYF.

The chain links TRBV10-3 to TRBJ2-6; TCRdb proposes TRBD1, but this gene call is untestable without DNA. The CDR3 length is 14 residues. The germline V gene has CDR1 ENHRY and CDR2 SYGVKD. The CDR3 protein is CAIGWGDGANVLTF.

The CDR3 protein is CASSNPPAAQYF. This chain links TRBV5-1 with TRBJ2-5; the TCRdb D gene call, TRBD1, has no DNA to confirm it. The germline V gene encodes CDR1 SGHRS and CDR2 YFSETQ. The length of the CDR3 is 12 residues.

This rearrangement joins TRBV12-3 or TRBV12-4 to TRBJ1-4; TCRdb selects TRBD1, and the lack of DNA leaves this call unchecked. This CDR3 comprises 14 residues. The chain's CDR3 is CATRRGTGNEKLFF.

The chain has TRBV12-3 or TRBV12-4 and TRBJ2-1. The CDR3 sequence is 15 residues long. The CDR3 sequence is CASSFRLNTYNEQFF.

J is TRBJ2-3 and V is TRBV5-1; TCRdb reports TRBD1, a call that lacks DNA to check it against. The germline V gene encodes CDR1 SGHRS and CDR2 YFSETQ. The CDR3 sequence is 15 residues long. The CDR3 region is CASSWTDRGTDTQYF.

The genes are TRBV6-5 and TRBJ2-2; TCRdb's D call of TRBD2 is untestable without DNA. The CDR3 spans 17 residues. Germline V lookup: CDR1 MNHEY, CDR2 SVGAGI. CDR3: CASSYETSGLNTGELFF.

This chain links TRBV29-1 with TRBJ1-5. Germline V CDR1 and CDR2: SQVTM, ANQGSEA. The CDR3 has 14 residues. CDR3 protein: CSVELGLRNQPQHF.

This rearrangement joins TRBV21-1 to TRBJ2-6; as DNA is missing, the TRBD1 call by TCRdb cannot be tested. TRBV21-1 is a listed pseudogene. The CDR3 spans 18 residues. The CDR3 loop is CASSKDRGANSGANVLTF.

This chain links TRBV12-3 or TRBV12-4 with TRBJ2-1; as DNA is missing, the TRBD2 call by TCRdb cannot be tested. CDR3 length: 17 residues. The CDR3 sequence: CASKRPKREGPYNEQFF.

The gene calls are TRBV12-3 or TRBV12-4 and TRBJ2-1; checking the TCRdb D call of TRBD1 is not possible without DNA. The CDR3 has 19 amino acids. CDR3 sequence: CASSLSVGRYRGGYNEQFF.

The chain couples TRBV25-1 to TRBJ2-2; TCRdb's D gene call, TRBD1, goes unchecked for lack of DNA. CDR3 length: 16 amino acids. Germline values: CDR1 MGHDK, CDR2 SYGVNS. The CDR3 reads CASSDIGQANTGELFF.

The CDR3 here is CATSIAELYNEQFF. J is TRBJ2-1 and V is TRBV15. Germline V lookup: CDR1 LNHNV, CDR2 YYDKDF (reference sequence). This CDR3 has 14 amino acids.

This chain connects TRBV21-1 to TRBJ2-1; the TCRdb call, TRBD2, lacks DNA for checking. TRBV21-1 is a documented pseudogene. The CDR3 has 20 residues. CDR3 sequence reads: CASSKTTLGLAGMANNEQFF.

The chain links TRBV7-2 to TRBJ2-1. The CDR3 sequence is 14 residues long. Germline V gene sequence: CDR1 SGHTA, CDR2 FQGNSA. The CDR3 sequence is CASSLDGKDNEQFF.

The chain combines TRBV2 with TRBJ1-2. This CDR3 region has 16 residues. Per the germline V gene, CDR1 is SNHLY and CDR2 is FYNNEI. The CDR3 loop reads CASTWGLAIDRDGYTF.

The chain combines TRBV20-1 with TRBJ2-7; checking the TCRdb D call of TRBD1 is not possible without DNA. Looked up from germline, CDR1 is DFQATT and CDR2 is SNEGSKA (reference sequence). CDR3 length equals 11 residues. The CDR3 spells CRQVLVDEQYF.

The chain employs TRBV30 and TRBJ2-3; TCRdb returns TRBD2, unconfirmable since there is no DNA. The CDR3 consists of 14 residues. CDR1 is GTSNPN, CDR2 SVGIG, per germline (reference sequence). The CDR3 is CAWKKLGGEHTQYF. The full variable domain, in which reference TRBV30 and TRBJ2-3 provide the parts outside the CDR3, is SQTIHQWPATLVQPVGSPLSLECTVEGTSNPNLYWYRQAAGRGLQLLFYSVGIGQISSEVPQNLSASRPQDRQFILSSKKLLLSDSGFYLCAWKKLGGEHTQYFGPGTRLTVL.

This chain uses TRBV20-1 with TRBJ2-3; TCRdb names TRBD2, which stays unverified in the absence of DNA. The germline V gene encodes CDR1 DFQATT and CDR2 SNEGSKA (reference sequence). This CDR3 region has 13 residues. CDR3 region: CSVLAGATDTQYF.

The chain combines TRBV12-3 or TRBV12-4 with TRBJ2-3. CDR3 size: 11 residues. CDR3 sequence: CATARTDTQYF.

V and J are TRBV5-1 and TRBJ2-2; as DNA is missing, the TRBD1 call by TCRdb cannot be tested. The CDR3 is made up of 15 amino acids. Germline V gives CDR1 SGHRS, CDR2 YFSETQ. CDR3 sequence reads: CASSSRTGPDRELFF.

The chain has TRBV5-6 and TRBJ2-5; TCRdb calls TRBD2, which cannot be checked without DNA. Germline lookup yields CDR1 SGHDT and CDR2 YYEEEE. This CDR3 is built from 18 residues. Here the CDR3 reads CASSKGDSRLAAQETQYF.

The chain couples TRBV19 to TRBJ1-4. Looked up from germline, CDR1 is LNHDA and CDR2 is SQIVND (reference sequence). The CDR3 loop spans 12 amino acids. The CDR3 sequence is CASSAIYEKLFF.

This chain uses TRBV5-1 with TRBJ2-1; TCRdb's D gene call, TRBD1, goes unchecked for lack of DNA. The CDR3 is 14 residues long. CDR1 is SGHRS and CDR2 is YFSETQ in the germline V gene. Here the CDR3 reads CASSRIGGGGEQFF.

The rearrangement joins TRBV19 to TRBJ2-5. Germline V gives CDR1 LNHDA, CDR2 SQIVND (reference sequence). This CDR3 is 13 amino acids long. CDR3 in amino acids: CASSAVIGETQYF.

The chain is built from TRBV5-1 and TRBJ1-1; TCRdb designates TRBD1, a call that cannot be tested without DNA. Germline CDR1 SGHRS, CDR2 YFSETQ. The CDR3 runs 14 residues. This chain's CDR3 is CASSRTGLNTEAFF.

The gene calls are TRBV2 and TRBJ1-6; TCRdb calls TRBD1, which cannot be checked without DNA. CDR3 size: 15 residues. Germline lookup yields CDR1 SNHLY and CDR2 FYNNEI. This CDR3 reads CASSVGELVNSPLHF.